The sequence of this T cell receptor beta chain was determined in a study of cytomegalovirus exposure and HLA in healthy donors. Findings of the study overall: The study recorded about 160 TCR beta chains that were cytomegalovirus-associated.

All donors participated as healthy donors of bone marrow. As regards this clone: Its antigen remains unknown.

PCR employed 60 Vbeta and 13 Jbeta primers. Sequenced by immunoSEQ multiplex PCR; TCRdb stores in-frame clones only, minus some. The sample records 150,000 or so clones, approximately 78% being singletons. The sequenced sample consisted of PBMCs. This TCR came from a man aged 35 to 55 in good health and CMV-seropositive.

The CDR3 nucleotides read TGTGCCAGCAGCTTAGGTCGGGGTCACTACGAGCAGTACTTC. It encodes CASSLGRGHYEQYF. V gene TRBV7-9 combines with J gene TRBJ2-7, with D possibly TRBD2 on 5 matching bases. V was cut by 1 base and J by 3 bases, with 10 bases left in between. The CDR3 has 14 amino acids. Per germline, CDR1 SEHNR and CDR2 FQNEAQ (reference sequence).